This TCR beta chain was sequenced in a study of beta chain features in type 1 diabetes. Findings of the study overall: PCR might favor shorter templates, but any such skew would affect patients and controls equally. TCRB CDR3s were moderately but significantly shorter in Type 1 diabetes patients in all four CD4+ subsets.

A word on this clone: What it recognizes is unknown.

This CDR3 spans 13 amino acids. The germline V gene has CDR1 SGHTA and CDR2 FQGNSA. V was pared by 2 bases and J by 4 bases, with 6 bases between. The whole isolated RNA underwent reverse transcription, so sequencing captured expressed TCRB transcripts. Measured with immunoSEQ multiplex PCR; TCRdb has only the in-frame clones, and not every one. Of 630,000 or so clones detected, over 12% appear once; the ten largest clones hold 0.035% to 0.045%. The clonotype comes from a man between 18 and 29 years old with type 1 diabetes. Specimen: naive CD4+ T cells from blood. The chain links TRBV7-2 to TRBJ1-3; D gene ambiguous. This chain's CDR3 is CASSLIRGNTIYF. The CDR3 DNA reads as TGTGCCAGCAGCTTAATAAGGGGAAACACCATATATTTT. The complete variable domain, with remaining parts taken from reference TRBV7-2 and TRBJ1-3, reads GAGVSQSPSNKVTEKGKDVELRCDPISGHTALYWYRQSLGQGLEFLIYFQGNSAPDKSGLPSDRFSAERTGGSVSTLTIQRTQQEDSAVYLCASSLIRGNTIYFGEGSWLTVV.